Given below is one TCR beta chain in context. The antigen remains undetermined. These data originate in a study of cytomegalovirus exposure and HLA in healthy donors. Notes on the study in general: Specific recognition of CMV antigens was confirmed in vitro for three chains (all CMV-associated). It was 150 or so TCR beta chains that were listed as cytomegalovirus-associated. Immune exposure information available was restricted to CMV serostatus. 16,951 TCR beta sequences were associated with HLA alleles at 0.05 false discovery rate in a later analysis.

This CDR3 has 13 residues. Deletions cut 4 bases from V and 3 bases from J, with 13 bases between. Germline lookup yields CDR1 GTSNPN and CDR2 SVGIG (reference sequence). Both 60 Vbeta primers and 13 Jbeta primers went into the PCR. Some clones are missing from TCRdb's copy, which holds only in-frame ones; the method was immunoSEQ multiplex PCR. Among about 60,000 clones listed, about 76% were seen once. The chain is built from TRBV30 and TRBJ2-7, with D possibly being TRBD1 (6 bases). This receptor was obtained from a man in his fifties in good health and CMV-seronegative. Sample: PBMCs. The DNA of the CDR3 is TGTGCCTGGACGACCCAGGGGCTCTACGAGCAGTACTTC. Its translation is CAWTTQGLYEQYF. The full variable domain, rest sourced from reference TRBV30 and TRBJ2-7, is SQTIHQWPATLVQPVGSPLSLECTVEGTSNPNLYWYRQAAGRGLQLLFYSVGIGQISSEVPQNLSASRPQDRQFILSSKKLLLSDSGFYLCAWTTQGLYEQYFGPGTRLTVT.